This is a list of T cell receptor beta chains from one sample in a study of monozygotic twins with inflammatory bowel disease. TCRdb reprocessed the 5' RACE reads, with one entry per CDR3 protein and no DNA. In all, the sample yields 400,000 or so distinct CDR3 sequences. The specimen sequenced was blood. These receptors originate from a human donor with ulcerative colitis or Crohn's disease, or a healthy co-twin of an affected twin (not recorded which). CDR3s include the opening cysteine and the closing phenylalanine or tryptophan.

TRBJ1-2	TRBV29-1	CSVQGTSNYGYTF
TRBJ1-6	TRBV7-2	CASSSDPNSPLHF
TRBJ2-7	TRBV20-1	CSARQDQSSYEQYF
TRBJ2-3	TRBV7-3	CASSSSVMDTQYF
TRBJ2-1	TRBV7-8	CASSLEREGSYNEQFF
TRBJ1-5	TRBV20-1	CSAKRQGQPQHF
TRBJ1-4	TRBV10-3	CAINLTGGSEKLFF
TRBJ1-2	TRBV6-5	CASSAAGDGYTF
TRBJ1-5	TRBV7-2	CASSLMGGQPQHF
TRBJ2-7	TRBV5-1	CASSQGQGSYEQYF
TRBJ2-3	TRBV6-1	CASGGGMSTDTQYF
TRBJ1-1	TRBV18	CASYSGGGTMNTEAFF
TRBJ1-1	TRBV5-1	CASSRTGAVNTEAFF
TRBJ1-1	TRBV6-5	CASSYEGGKAFF
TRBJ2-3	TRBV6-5	CASSSTSIGTTDTQYF
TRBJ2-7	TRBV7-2	CASSLGTVRGYEQYF
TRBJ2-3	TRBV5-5	CASSFPPGGDTQYF
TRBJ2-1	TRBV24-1	CATSDSDRGQKNEQFF
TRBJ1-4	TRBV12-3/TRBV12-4	CASRRTEKLFF
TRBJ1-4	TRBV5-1	CASRTGGASTNEKLFF
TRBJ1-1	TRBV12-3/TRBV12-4	CASRRQGAVVTEAFF
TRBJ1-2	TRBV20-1	CSAKVTGQYGYTF
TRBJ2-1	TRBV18	CASSQRDTLSYNEQFF
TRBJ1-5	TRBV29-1	CSVEMSPGQPQHF
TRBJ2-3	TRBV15	CATGPNPDTQYF
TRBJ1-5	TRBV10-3	CAISPDRGNQPQHF
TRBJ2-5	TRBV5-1	CASRLAGSGPQETQYF
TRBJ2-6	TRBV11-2	CASSWFLGYSGANVLTF
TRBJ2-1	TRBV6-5	CASSYSTPGLAGEQFF
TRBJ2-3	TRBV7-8	CASSLRPGLARLREDTQYF
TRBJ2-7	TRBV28	CASTGPGDMGLYEQYF
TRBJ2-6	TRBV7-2	CASSLDTGANVLTF
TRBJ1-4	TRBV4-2	CASSLSPGVPNEKLFF
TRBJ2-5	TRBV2	CASSWGQYQETQYF
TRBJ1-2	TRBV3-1	CASSQERTGAATF
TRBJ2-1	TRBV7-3	CASSMASGPYNEQFF
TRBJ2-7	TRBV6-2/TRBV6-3	CASRDPGLAGSEQYF
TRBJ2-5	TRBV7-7	CASSHQETPQETQYF
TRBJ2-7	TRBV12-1	CASSPGQGLNEQYF
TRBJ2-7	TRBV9	CASSGDGTGPSEQYF
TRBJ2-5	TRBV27	CASSLRGQGLETQYF
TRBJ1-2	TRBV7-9	CASSQVSGNYGYTF
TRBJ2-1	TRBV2	CASSPVYNEQFF
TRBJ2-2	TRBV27	CASMEQGWTGELFF
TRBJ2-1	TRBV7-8	CASSFPSGGVSSNEQFF
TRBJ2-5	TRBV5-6	CASSSLAGVQETQYF
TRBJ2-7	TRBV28	CASTLTGSSYEQYF
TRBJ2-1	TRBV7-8	CASSQSTGTGYRQFF
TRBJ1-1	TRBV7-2	CASREQGSGEAFF
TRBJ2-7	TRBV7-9	CASSFFPGSSYEQYF
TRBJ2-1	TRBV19	CASSISGNPHNEQFF
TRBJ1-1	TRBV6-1	CASSRTGGEGNTEAFF
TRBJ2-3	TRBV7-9	CASSPVGFGTDTQYF
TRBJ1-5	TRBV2	CASTSGNSNQPQHF
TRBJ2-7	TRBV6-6	CASSRLEHEQYF
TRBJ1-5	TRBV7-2	CASSLGTAPYQPQHF
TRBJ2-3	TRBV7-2	CASSLELTSTDTQYF